Shown below are 15 T cell receptor beta chains from a single sample sequenced in a study of blood T cell repertoires in COVID-19. The assay was immunoSEQ multiplex PCR, and TCRdb's table has in-frame clones only and misses some. This sample has 250,000 or so clones, with roughly nine tenths found just once. Sequenced input: peripheral blood. The receptors were gathered from a middle-aged woman who had recovered from COVID-19.

This clone was seen once. The chain links TRBV11-3 to TRBJ2-1; D not resolved. Trimming removed 2 bases from V and 5 bases from J, with 7 bases in between. CDR3 length: 13 amino acids. CDR1 is SGHNT, CDR2 YENEEA, per germline. The CDR3 loop is CASSLSSNNEQFF. CDR3 DNA sequence: TGTGCCAGCAGCTTATCGTCTAACAATGAGCAGTTCTTC.

J is TRBJ2-1 and V is TRBV6-5; D ambiguous. V lost 4 bases and J 8 bases, leaving 12 bases between the germline ends. The CDR3 loop spans 13 amino acids. CDR1 is MNHEY, CDR2 SVGAGI, per germline. DNA of the CDR3: TGTGCCAGCAGTTTAAGCAGTCAGGATGAGCAGTTCTTC. Protein: CASSLSSQDEQFF.

In this sample, this clone turned up a few times. The chain links TRBV2 to TRBJ2-7; 8 bases are a match to TRBD1. In germline, CDR1 is SNHLY, CDR2 FYNNEI. CDR3 length: 15 residues. The V gene end was trimmed by 6 bases and the J gene end by 3 bases; junction bases not matched to a gene: 10. CDR3 region: CASSDPGQVYYEQYF. The CDR3 coding sequence is TGTGCCAGCAGCGATCCGGGACAGGTGTACTACGAGCAGTACTTC. Filled out from reference TRBV2 and TRBJ2-7, the complete variable domain reads EPEVTQTPSHQVTQMGQEVILRCVPISNHLYFYWYRQILGQKVEFLVSFYNNEISEKSEIFDDQFSVERPDGSNFTLKIRSTKLEDSAMYFCASSDPGQVYYEQYFGPGTRLTVT.

This chain connects TRBV7-6 to TRBJ2-2; 15 bases fit TRBD2. This CDR3 contains 19 residues. Germline-derived CDR1 and CDR2 are SGHVS and FNYEAQ. The junction had 13 bases not matched to a gene; V was cut back by 5 bases and J by 6 bases. The CDR3 loop is CASSRGLAGGSLRAGELFF. CDR3 sequence (DNA): TGTGCCAGCAGCCGGGGACTAGCGGGAGGTTCCCTAAGGGCCGGGGAGCTGTTTTTT.

This chain uses TRBV5-4 with TRBJ1-1; D is unresolved. This CDR3 is built from 13 residues. Germline V gives CDR1 SGHNT, CDR2 YYREEE (reference sequence). The V end lost 3 bases, the J end lost 0 bases, and 6 bases lay between the germline ends. The CDR3 is CASSSELNTEAFF. DNA for the CDR3: TGTGCCAGCAGCTCAGAATTGAACACTGAAGCTTTCTTT.

This clone was observed a few times. J is TRBJ2-1 and V is TRBV13; 7 bases agree with TRBD2. The CDR3 runs 17 residues. Germline lookup yields CDR1 PRHDT and CDR2 FYEKMQ (reference sequence). The trim removed 2 bases at V and 5 bases at J, leaving 12 bases unmatched. The CDR3 DNA reads as TGTGCCAGCAGCTTATTACAGCGGGGAACCCAGGACAATGAGCAGTTCTTC. This sequence encodes CASSLLQRGTQDNEQFF.

This clone was counted a few times. V and J are TRBV4-1 and TRBJ2-7; 9 nucleotides line up with TRBD2. The CDR3 sequence is 18 residues long. CDR1 is MGHRA, CDR2 YSYEKL, per germline. V gave up 4 bases and J gave up 2 bases; unmatched junction bases: 15. The CDR3 region has the DNA TGCGCCAGCAGCCTGGGCCCCCAACTAGCGGGCAACCCCTACGAGCAGTACTTC. It specifies CASSLGPQLAGNPYEQYF.

The V gene is TRBV27, the J gene TRBJ2-2, with TRBD1 identical over 9 bases. Germline values: CDR1 MNHEY, CDR2 SMNVEV (reference sequence). J lost 7 bases, V lost 6 bases, and 21 bases had no gene match. CDR3 length: 19 amino acids. CDR3 in DNA: TGTGCCAGCAGCCGCCTCCCCCCCCGGGACAGGGCGTTTGGCGGGGAGCTGTTTTTT. It is translated as CASSRLPPRDRAFGGELFF.

The gene calls are TRBV27 and TRBJ2-3; 7 positions agree with TRBD2. The V gene end was trimmed by 3 bases and the J gene end by 0 bases; junction bases not matched to a gene: 6. The CDR3 extends over 16 amino acids. CDR1 and CDR2 (germline): MNHEY, SMNVEV (reference sequence). In DNA form, the CDR3 reads TGTGCCAGCAGTTTCCTCAGCGGGGCTAGCACAGATACGCAGTATTTT. Its translation: CASSFLSGASTDTQYF.

This clone was seen once. The chain joins TRBV28 to TRBJ1-1; 12 positions agree with TRBD1. From germline, CDR1 is MDHEN and CDR2 SYDVKM. V trimming: 6 bases; J trimming: 2 bases; junction bases outside the gene matches: 4. The CDR3 is 15 amino acids. CDR3 DNA: TGTGCCAGCAGCCCGGGACAGGGGGCCAACACTGAAGCTTTCTTT. It yields the protein CASSPGQGANTEAFF.

The CDR3 spells CASSSNPGLLTETQYF. The CDR3 DNA sequence: TGTGCCAGCAGCTCCAATCCGGGACTATTGACAGAGACCCAGTACTTC. The V call is TRBV7-9, the J call TRBJ2-5, with 7 bases that match TRBD2. Per the germline V gene, CDR1 is SEHNR and CDR2 is FQNEAQ (reference sequence). The CDR3 has 16 residues. The V gene end was trimmed by 4 bases and the J gene end by 4 bases; junction bases not matched to a gene: 12. The variable domain in full, completed from reference TRBV7-9 and TRBJ2-5, reads DTGVSQNPRHKITKRGQNVTFRCDPISEHNRLYWYRQTLGQGPEFLTYFQNEAQLEKSRLLSDRFSAERPKGSFSTLEIQRTEQGDSAMYLCASSSNPGLLTETQYFGPGTRLLVL.

V is TRBV2 and J is TRBJ2-7; TRBD2 might be the D (5 bases). Germline V CDR1 and CDR2: SNHLY, FYNNEI. This CDR3 has 13 residues. The ends were cut back, 6 bases at V and 7 bases at J, with 16 bases in the middle. The CDR3: CASRVRISGEQYF. The CDR3, as DNA: TGTGCCAGCAGGGTAAGGATTTCGGGGGAGCAGTACTTC.

This chain uses TRBV7-2 with TRBJ2-5; weak D call: TRBD1 (6 bases). CDR1 is SGHTA and CDR2 is FQGNSA in the germline V gene. V gave up 2 bases and J gave up 5 bases, with 15 bases separating them. The CDR3 length is 15 residues. For the CDR3, the DNA is TGTGCCAGCAGCTTATTGCGGCAGGGGTGGGAGACCCAGTACTTC. Translating it yields CASSLLRQGWETQYF. Full variable domain (remainder filled in from reference TRBV7-2 and TRBJ2-5): GAGVSQSPSNKVTEKGKDVELRCDPISGHTALYWYRQSLGQGLEFLIYFQGNSAPDKSGLPSDRFSAERTGGSVSTLTIQRTQQEDSAVYLCASSLLRQGWETQYFGPGTRLLVL.

The chain is built from TRBV13 and TRBJ1-1, with a tentative D call TRBD1 (5 bases). Germline V gene lookup returns CDR1 PRHDT and CDR2 FYEKMQ (reference sequence). Between the trimmed V and J ends, which lost 0 bases and 1 base, there was a span of 9 bases. This CDR3 comprises 15 residues. CDR3 residues: CASSLGFTGNTEAFF. CDR3 nucleotides: TGTGCCAGCAGCTTAGGTTTCACAGGGAACACTGAAGCTTTCTTT.

This clone was counted only a few times. The chain is built from TRBV6-6 and TRBJ1-2; 9 nucleotides match TRBD1. Unmatched junction bases numbered 6, after V lost 5 bases and J lost 2 bases. The CDR3 runs 15 residues. Germline values: CDR1 MNHNY, CDR2 SVGAGI (reference sequence). CDR3 amino acids: CASSPRQGENYGYTF. The DNA for the CDR3 is TGTGCCAGCAGTCCGCGACAGGGGGAAAACTATGGCTACACCTTC.